These 24 T cell receptor beta chains were all obtained from the same sample, sequenced in a study of post-analysis software for immune sequencing data. Findings and limits, study-wide: Comparison of patients with controls showed four or five TRBV segments more frequent in patients, TRBV5-6, TRBV5-1 and TRBV20-1 among them.

The authors incorporated unique molecular identifiers into the TCR beta cDNA libraries. From the PCR reads, TCRdb called clonotypes with MiXCR, one entry per CDR3 protein. Here the sample spans some 890,000 distinct CDR3 sequences, about 50% being singletons. These receptors' targets are unknown. Sequencing was done on a sample of blood. Source of these receptors: a girl between 10 and 17 years old with multiple sclerosis.

The chain combines TRBV6-1 with TRBJ2-7; D remains ambiguous. Trimming shortened V by 3 bases and J by 3 bases, and 9 bases separated the two germline ends. The V gene's germline CDR1 is MNHNS and CDR2 SASEGT. The CDR3 loop spans 13 amino acids. The CDR3 spells CASSDYSLYEQYF. The DNA of the CDR3 is TGTGCCAGCAGTGATTACAGCCTCTACGAGCAGTACTTC.

The chain combines TRBV5-1 with TRBJ2-1; maybe TRBD1 (5 bases). The V gene's germline CDR1 is SGHRS and CDR2 YFSETQ. Trimming removed 4 bases at V and 0 bases at J, with 17 bases between. The CDR3 runs 17 residues. The CDR3 protein is CASSRGSQGGSYNEQFF. The CDR3 DNA reads as TGCGCCAGCAGCCGAGGCTCTCAGGGTGGCTCCTACAATGAGCAGTTCTTC.

The chain employs TRBV3-1 and TRBJ2-5, with D possibly being TRBD1 (6 bases). V gave up 0 bases and J gave up 2 bases, with 16 bases separating them. The CDR3 extends over 17 amino acids. Germline loops: CDR1 LGHDT, CDR2 YNNKEL (reference sequence). The CDR3 nucleotides read TGTGCCAGCAGCCAAGAAACGCCGAGGACAGAACAAGAGACCCAGTACTTC. Protein: CASSQETPRTEQETQYF.

This clonotype was counted between two and nine times. The chain is built from TRBV4-1 and TRBJ2-7, with D perhaps matching TRBD2 (5 bases). The CDR3 spans 15 residues. With 0 bases removed from V and 2 bases from J, the gap between germline ends came to 11 bases. CDR1 and CDR2 from the germline V gene are MGHRA and YSYEKL. CDR3 amino acids: CASSQELPGTYEQYF. The DNA for the CDR3 is TGCGCCAGCAGCCAAGAGCTACCGGGGACCTACGAGCAGTACTTC.

The V and J genes are TRBV12-3 or TRBV12-4 and TRBJ1-1; 9 positions match TRBD1. The junction had 15 bases not matched to a gene; V was cut back by 5 bases and J by 11 bases. The CDR3 has 15 amino acids. The CDR3, as DNA: TGTGCCAGCAGTCCAGGACAGGGGTATTATGGAGCGGCTTTCTTT. Residues: CASSPGQGYYGAAFF.

V and J are TRBV25-1 and TRBJ2-3; D possibly corresponds to TRBD2 (6 bases). CDR3 length equals 14 residues. From germline, CDR1 is MGHDK and CDR2 SYGVNS. Between the trimmed V and J ends, which lost 4 bases and 1 base, there was a span of 9 bases. The CDR3: CASSAGEGTDTQYF. The CDR3 coding sequence is TGTGCCAGCAGTGCGGGAGAGGGCACAGATACGCAGTATTTT.

The CDR3 loop reads CASRPGVSDEQYF. The CDR3 DNA reads as TGTGCCAGCAGACCGGGAGTCTCTGACGAGCAGTACTTC. The chain combines TRBV6-5 with TRBJ2-7; perhaps TRBD2 as D (6 bases). The CDR3 spans 13 residues. Trimming stripped 6 bases from V and 5 bases from J, with 14 bases between. Germline values: CDR1 MNHEY, CDR2 SVGAGI.

The chain carries TRBV29-1 and TRBJ2-7; D might be TRBD1 or TRBD2, each matching 5 bases. V gave up 7 bases and J gave up 3 bases, with 13 bases separating them. The CDR3 loop spans 12 amino acids. Germline V gene lookup returns CDR1 SQVTM and CDR2 ANQGSEA. CDR3 in amino acids: CSAGLGGYEQYF. CDR3 bases: TGCAGCGCCGGCCTTGGGGGCTACGAGCAGTACTTC.

In DNA, the CDR3 is TGTGCCAGCAGCTCGGACCTGAAGAACACCGGGGAGCTGTTTTTT. It encodes CASSSDLKNTGELFF. The chain carries TRBV7-2 and TRBJ2-2, with D unresolved. The CDR3 consists of 15 residues. CDR1 is SGHTA and CDR2 is FQGNSA in the germline V gene. The V end lost 4 bases, the J end lost 1 base, and 10 bases lay between the germline ends.

This clonotype was observed a few times. CDR3 in DNA: TGCGCCAGCAGCTTCGACAGGGACCCTACGCAGTATTTT. It yields the protein CASSFDRDPTQYF. This chain connects TRBV5-1 to TRBJ2-3; 7 bases match TRBD1. J lost 8 bases, V lost 2 bases, and 5 bases had no gene match. CDR1 and CDR2 (germline): SGHRS, YFSETQ. This CDR3 is built from 13 residues.

There are a few counts of this clonotype. The chain links TRBV7-3 to TRBJ2-7, with 7 bases that match TRBD1. The CDR3 has 14 residues. In germline, CDR1 is SGHTA, CDR2 FQGTGA. J gave up 5 bases and V 1 base, and 5 bases lay outside the gene matches. DNA for the CDR3: TGTGCCAGCAGCTTAAAGGGGGCGATCAACGAGCAGTACTTC. As protein: CASSLKGAINEQYF.

This clonotype has only a few counts. V and J are TRBV10-1 and TRBJ2-7; 8 nucleotides match TRBD1. Germline V gene sequence: CDR1 WNHNN, CDR2 SYGVQD (reference sequence). Trimming cost V 2 bases and J 4 bases; bases outside gene matches: 7. CDR3 length equals 15 residues. The CDR3 protein is CASSETRTGRYEQYF. CDR3 bases: TGCGCCAGCAGTGAGACCAGGACAGGGAGGTACGAGCAGTACTTC.

The chain carries TRBV6-5 and TRBJ1-2; D is unresolved. The CDR3 totals 14 residues. The germline V gene has CDR1 MNHEY and CDR2 SVGAGI. V lost 0 bases and J 6 bases, leaving 11 bases between the germline ends. The CDR3 is CASSYSTKGNGYTF. The CDR3 nucleotides read TGTGCCAGCAGTTACTCGACGAAGGGAAATGGCTACACCTTC.

The chain links TRBV5-1 to TRBJ2-1, with 11 bases aligning to TRBD1. From germline, CDR1 is SGHRS and CDR2 YFSETQ. This CDR3 contains 15 residues. Germline trimming cut 4 bases from V and 4 bases from J; bases unmatched to any gene: 4. CDR3 region: CASSTGQGAYNEQFF. The CDR3 DNA reads as TGCGCCAGCAGCACAGGACAGGGGGCTTACAATGAGCAGTTCTTC.

This clonotype was seen a handful of times. The V and J genes are TRBV29-1 and TRBJ2-1, with TRBD1 matching over 9 bases. Germline V gene lookup returns CDR1 SQVTM and CDR2 ANQGSEA. This CDR3 has 14 residues. The V gene end was trimmed by 4 bases and the J gene end by 1 base; junction bases not matched to a gene: 2. The CDR3 DNA follows: TGCAGCGTTGCCGGGACAGGGTCCTACAATGAGCAGTTCTTC. This encodes CSVAGTGSYNEQFF.

This clonotype occurred a few times. This chain links TRBV6-6 with TRBJ2-3, with D hard to call. This CDR3 has 15 residues. The V gene's germline CDR1 is MNHNY and CDR2 SVGAGI (reference sequence). V was trimmed by 2 bases and J by 2 bases, leaving 11 bases between them. In DNA, the CDR3 is TGTGCCAGCAGTTACCCCAACAGTCCCACAGATACGCAGTATTTT. Protein sequence: CASSYPNSPTDTQYF.

The rearrangement links TRBV12-3 or TRBV12-4 to TRBJ2-6; D not resolved. The V end was cut by 9 bases, the J end by 6 bases, with 6 bases between. The CDR3 runs 11 residues. For the CDR3, the DNA is TGTGCCAGTACGGCGGCCAACGTCCTGACTTTC. Translating it yields CASTAANVLTF.

This sequence joins TRBV5-1 and TRBJ2-5; 7 bases match TRBD1. The length of the CDR3 is 15 residues. Germline V gene sequence: CDR1 SGHRS, CDR2 YFSETQ. V was pared by 4 bases and J by 1 base, with 7 bases of the junction left unmatched. This chain's CDR3 is CASSALGQIQETQYF. Here the CDR3 DNA reads TGCGCCAGCAGCGCCCTGGGACAGATCCAAGAGACCCAGTACTTC.

This chain joins TRBV7-2 and TRBJ2-2; D uncertain. In germline, CDR1 is SGHTA, CDR2 FQGNSA. This CDR3 is 14 amino acids long. V lost 4 bases to trimming and J lost 5 bases, with 11 bases between them. CDR3 coding DNA: TGTGCCAGCAGCTCATATTTGAGGACCGGGGAGCTGTTTTTT. Its protein is CASSSYLRTGELFF.

The V gene is TRBV12-3 or TRBV12-4, the J gene TRBJ2-1, with D perhaps matching TRBD1 or TRBD2 (5 bases each). V lost 3 bases to trimming and J lost 5 bases, with 14 bases between them. The CDR3 length is 15 residues. The CDR3 loop is CASSLTGTANNEQFF. The CDR3 DNA reads TGTGCCAGCAGTTTGACCGGGACGGCCAACAATGAGCAGTTCTTC.

In nucleotides, the CDR3 is TGTGCCAGCAGCCTGGGGACAGGGCAAAGGGAGTACTTC. It translates to CASSLGTGQREYF. V and J are TRBV7-9 and TRBJ2-7, with TRBD1 matching 9 bases. The CDR3 totals 13 residues. Germline loops: CDR1 SEHNR, CDR2 FQNEAQ (reference sequence). V lost 5 bases to trimming and J lost 11 bases; unmatched junction nucleotides: 10.

The chain uses TRBV30 and TRBJ1-2; tentative D call: TRBD1 (5 bases). The V gene's germline CDR1 is GTSNPN and CDR2 SVGIG (reference sequence). This CDR3 has 15 residues. Trimming stripped 8 bases from V and 0 bases from J, with 19 bases between. The CDR3 is CATQDPDTPNYGYTF. DNA of the CDR3: TGTGCCACCCAGGACCCGGACACTCCTAACTATGGCTACACCTTC. Supplemented by reference TRBV30 and TRBJ1-2, the full variable domain reads SQTIHQWPATLVQPVGSPLSLECTVEGTSNPNLYWYRQAAGRGLQLLFYSVGIGQISSEVPQNLSASRPQDRQFILSSKKLLLSDSGFYLCATQDPDTPNYGYTFGSGTRLTVV.

The chain links TRBV7-9 to TRBJ2-1; 7 bases are shared with TRBD1. The CDR3 loop spans 15 amino acids. Unmatched junction bases numbered 14, after V lost 5 bases and J lost 10 bases. Germline V lookup: CDR1 SEHNR, CDR2 FQNEAQ (reference sequence). The CDR3 DNA follows: TGTGCCAGCAGCCTAGGACAGGAAAGGTCCTACGAGCAGTTCTTC. Translated, it gives CASSLGQERSYEQFF.

This clonotype has more than one count but fewer than ten. The junction differs from germline at one of its ends, possibly a read error. The chain links TRBV29-1 to TRBJ2-6; 11 nucleotides line up with TRBD1. The germline gives CDR1 SQVTM, CDR2 ANQGSEA. CDR3 length: 16 residues. The CDR3 DNA sequence: TGCAGCGTAGAAGGACAGGGGGCTAATGGGGCCAACGTCCTGACTTTC. As protein: CSVEGQGANGANVLTF.